This TCR beta chain came from a study of regulatory T cells in long-lasting Graves disease. Study-level background: Graves' patients who were just diagnosed had used antithyroid drugs for under 3 months. Study conclusions and caveats: Authors noted too few samples as a limitation. Thyroid tissue went unstudied; only peripheral blood was examined.

Time point described: newly diagnosed GD, antithyroid drugs for less than 3 months. PBMCs were the source of the RNA used for TCR sequencing. The V segment lost 5 bases and the J segment 8 bases; nucleotides outside the gene matches: 10. Germline CDR1 MDHEN, CDR2 SYDVKM. The length of the CDR3 is 15 residues. This clonotype has ten or more counts. The target antigen is unknown. Arm-PCR of CDR3 regions and iRepertoire HTBI primers were the basis on which TCR beta libraries were built. TCRdb called the multiplex PCR reads again in MiXCR, with one record for every CDR3 protein. The data show 680,000 or so distinct CDR3 sequences, 16% seen once. The same sample was also studied in work on T cells in Graves' hyperthyroidism and ophthalmopathy.

The J gene is TRBJ2-4, the V gene TRBV28, with 9 bases that match TRBD1. The TCR comes from a woman aged 30 to 39 with Graves disease. Sequenced material: peripheral blood mononuclear cells (PBMCs), taken at new diagnosis, from a patient treated with antithyroid drugs. The DNA of the CDR3 is TGTGCCAGCAGTGATCCGGGACAGGGCGGGCACATTCAGTACTTC. Protein: CASSDPGQGGHIQYF.